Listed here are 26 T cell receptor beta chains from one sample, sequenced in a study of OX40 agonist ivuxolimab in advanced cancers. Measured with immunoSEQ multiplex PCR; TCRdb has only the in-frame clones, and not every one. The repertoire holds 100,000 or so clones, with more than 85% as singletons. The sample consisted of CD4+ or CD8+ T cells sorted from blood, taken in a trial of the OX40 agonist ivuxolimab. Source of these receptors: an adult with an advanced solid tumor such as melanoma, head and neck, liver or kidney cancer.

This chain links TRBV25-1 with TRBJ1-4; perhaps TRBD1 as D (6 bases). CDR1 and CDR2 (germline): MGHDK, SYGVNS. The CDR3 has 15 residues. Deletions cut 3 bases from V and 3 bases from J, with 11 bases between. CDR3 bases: TGTGCCAGCAGTGATTGGACAGCTTCTAATGAAAAACTGTTTTTT. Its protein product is CASSDWTASNEKLFF.

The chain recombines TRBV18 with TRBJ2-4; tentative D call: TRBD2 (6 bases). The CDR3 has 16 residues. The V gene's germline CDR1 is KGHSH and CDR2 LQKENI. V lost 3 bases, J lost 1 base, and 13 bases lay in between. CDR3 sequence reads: CASSPSAGRAKNIQYF. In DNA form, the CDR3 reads TGTGCCAGCTCACCCTCGGCAGGGAGGGCCAAAAACATTCAGTACTTC.

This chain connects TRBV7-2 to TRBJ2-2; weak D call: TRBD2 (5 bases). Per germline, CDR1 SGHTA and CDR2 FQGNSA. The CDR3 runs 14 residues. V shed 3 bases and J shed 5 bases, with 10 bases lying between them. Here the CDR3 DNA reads TGTGCCAGCAGCTTCAGCGGAGTTACCGGGGAGCTGTTTTTT. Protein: CASSFSGVTGELFF.

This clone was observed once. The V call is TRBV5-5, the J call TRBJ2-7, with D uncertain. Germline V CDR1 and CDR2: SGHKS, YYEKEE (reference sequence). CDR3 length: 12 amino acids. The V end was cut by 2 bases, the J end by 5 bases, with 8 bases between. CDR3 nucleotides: TGTGCCAGCAGCTTATTGCCCCACGAGCAGTACTTC. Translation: CASSLLPHEQYF.

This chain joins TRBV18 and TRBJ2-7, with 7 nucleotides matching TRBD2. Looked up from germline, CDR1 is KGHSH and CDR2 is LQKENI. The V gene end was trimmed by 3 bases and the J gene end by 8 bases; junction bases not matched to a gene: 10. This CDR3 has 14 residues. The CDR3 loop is CASSPGTKVTKQYF. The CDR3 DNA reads TGTGCCAGCTCACCCGGGACTAAAGTCACGAAGCAGTACTTC.

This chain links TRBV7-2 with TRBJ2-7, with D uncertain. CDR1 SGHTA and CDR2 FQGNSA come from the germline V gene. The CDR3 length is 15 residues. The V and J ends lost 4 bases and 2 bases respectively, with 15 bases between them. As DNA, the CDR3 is TGTGCCAGCAGCTCCGGGCCCTTCAAAACCTACGAGCAGTACTTC. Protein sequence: CASSSGPFKTYEQYF.

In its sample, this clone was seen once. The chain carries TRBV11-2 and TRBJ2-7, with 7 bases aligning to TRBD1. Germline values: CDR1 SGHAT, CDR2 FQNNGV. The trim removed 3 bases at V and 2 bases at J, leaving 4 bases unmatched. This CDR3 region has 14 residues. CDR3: CASSFRTGAYEQYF. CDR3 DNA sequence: TGTGCCAGCAGCTTTCGGACAGGAGCCTACGAGCAGTACTTC.

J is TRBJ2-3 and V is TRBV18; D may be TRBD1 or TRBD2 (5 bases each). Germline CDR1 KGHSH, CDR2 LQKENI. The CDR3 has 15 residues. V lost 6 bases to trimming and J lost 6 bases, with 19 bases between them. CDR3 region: CASSTVSLWGDTQYF. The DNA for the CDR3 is TGTGCCAGCTCCACCGTTTCTCTTTGGGGGGATACGCAGTATTTT.

The CDR3 coding sequence is TGTGCCAGCAGTTACGGACAGGGGGGGATCGCTTTCTTT. Translation gives CASSYGQGGIAFF. The V call is TRBV6-6, the J call TRBJ1-1; 10 bases align to TRBD1. This CDR3 is built from 13 residues. CDR1 is MNHNY, CDR2 SVGAGI, per germline (reference sequence). J gave up 11 bases and V 2 bases, and 5 bases lay outside the gene matches.

CDR3 in DNA: TGTGCCAGCCGAAGACAGGGGATATCCTACGAGCAGTACTTC. It codes for CASRRQGISYEQYF. This rearrangement joins TRBV28 to TRBJ2-7; 8 positions agree with TRBD1. V lost 8 bases and J lost 1; bases outside the gene matches: 7. The CDR3 runs to 14 residues. Germline CDR1 MDHEN, CDR2 SYDVKM.

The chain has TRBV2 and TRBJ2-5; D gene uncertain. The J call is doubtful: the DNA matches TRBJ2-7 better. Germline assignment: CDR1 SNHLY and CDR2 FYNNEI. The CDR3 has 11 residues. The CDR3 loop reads CASSGVHEQYF. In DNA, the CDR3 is TGTGCCAGCAGTGGCGTCCACGAGCAGTACTTC.

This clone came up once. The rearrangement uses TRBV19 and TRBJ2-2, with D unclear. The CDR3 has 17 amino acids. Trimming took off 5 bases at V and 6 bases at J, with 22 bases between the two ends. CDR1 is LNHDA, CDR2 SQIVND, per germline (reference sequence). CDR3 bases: TGTGCCAGTAGTTCGGGTCGGCTGGTGTTCGACCCCGGGGAGCTGTTTTTT. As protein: CASSSGRLVFDPGELFF.

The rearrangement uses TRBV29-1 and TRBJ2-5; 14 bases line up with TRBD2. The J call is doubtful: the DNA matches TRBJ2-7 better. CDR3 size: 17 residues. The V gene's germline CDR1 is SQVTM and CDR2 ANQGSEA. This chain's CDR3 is CSVAGTGGLAGDYEQYF. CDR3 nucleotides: TGCAGCGTAGCCGGGACAGGGGGACTAGCGGGAGACTACGAGCAGTACTTC.

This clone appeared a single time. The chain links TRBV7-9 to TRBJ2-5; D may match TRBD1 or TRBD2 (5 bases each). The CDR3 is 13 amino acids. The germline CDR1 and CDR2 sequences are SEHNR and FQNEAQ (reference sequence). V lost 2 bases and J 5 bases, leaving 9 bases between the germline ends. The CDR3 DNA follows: TGTGCCAGCAGCTTACTGGGGGAGGAGACCCAGTACTTC. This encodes CASSLLGEETQYF.

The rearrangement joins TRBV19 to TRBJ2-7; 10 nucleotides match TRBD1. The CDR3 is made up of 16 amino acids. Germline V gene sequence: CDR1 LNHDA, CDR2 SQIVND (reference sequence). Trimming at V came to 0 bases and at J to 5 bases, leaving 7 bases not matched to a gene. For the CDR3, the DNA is TGTGCCAGTAGTATAGATCCAGGGACAGGGGCTGACGAGCAGTACTTC. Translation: CASSIDPGTGADEQYF.

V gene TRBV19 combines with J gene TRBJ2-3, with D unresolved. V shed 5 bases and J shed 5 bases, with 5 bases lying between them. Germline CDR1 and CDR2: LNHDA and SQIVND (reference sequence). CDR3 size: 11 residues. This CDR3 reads CASSERDTQYF. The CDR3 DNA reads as TGTGCCAGTAGTGAAAGAGATACGCAGTATTTT. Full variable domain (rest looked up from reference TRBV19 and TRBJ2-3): DGGITQSPKYLFRKEGQNVTLSCEQNLNHDAMYWYRQDPGQGLRLIYYSQIVNDFQKGDIAEGYSVSREKKESFPLTVTSAQKNPTAFYLCASSERDTQYFGPGTRLTVL.

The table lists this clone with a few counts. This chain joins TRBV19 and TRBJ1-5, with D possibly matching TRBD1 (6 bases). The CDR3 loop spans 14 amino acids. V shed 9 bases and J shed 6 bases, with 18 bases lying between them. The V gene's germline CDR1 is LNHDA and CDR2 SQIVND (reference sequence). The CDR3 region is CASQNQGLLQPQHF. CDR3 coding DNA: TGTGCCAGCCAAAACCAGGGGCTCCTTCAGCCCCAGCATTTT.

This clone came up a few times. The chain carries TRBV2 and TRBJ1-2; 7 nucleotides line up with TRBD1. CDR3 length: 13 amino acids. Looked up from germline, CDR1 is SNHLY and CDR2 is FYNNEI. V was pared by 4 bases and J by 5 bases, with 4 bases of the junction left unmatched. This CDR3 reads CASSAQTGYGYTF. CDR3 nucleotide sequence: TGTGCCAGCAGTGCTCAGACAGGGTATGGCTACACCTTC.

This CDR3 is CASSRWATRGSDEQYF. In nucleotides, the CDR3 is TGCGCCAGCAGCCGCTGGGCTACTCGGGGAAGCGACGAGCAGTACTTC. This rearrangement joins TRBV5-1 to TRBJ2-7; tentative D call: TRBD2 (5 bases). Trimming cost V 4 bases and J 5 bases, with 22 bases left between them. From germline, CDR1 is SGHRS and CDR2 YFSETQ. The CDR3 runs to 16 residues.

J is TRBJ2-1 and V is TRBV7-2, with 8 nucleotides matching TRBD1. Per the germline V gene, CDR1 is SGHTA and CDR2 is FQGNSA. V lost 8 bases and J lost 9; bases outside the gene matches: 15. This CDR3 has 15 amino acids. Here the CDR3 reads CASDPWAGGLGEQFF. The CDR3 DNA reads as TGTGCCAGCGACCCATGGGCAGGGGGCTTGGGTGAGCAGTTCTTC.

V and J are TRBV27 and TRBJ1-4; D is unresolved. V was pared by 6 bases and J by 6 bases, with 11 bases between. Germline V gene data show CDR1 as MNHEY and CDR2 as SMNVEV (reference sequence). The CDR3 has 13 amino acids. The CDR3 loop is CASRTTDDEKLFF. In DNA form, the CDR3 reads TGTGCCAGCAGGACGACTGACGATGAAAAACTGTTTTTT.

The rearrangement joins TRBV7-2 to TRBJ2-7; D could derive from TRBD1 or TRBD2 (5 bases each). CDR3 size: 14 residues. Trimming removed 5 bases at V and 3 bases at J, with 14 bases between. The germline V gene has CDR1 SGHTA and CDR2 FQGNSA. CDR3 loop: CASSPGALDYEQYF. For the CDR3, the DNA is TGTGCCAGCAGCCCCGGGGCCCTAGACTACGAGCAGTACTTC. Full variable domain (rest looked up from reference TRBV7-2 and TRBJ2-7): GAGVSQSPSNKVTEKGKDVELRCDPISGHTALYWYRQSLGQGLEFLIYFQGNSAPDKSGLPSDRFSAERTGGSVSTLTIQRTQQEDSAVYLCASSPGALDYEQYFGPGTRLTVT.

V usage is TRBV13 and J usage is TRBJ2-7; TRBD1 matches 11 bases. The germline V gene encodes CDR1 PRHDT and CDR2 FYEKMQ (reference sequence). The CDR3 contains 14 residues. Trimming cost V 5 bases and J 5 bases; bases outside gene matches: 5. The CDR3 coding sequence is TGTGCCAGCAGCAAGAGGGACAGGGGGAACGAGCAGTACTTC. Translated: CASSKRDRGNEQYF.

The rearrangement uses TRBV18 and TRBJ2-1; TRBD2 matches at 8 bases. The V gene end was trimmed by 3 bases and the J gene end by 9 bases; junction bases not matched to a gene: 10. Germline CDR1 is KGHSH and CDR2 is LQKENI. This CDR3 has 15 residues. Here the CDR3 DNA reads TGTGCCAGCTCACCGACCAGCGGGAGAGAGGTTGAGCAGTTCTTC. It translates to CASSPTSGREVEQFF.

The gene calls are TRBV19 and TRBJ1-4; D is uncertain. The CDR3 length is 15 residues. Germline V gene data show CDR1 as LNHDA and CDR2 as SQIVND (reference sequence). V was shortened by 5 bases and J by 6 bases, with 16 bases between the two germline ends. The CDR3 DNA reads TGTGCCAGTAGTTTCCGCCCTCCCAAGGATGAAAAACTGTTTTTT. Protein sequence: CASSFRPPKDEKLFF.

CDR3 loop: CASSATDSNQPQHF. The CDR3 DNA sequence: TGTGCCAGCAGTGCGACGGATAGCAATCAGCCCCAGCATTTT. This chain links TRBV2 with TRBJ1-5; no firm D call. Trimming cost V 4 bases and J 0 bases, with 7 bases left between them. The germline gives CDR1 SNHLY, CDR2 FYNNEI. CDR3 size: 14 residues.